The clone carrying this T cell receptor beta chain was observed at least ten times. Trimming took 0 bases from V and 7 from J; bases not matched to a gene: 12. The germline V gene has CDR1 DFQATT and CDR2 SNEGSKA (reference sequence). This CDR3 contains 16 residues. From 5'RACE with constant-segment primers came TCR alpha and TCR beta cDNA libraries that carried sample barcodes and UMIs. TCRdb ran MiXCR on the 5' RACE reads and lists one entry per CDR3 protein. The sample has some 450,000 distinct CDR3 sequences, 15% to 20% seen once. This sample was included in a study of T-cell memory formation after mild COVID-19. Across the whole study: TCR clusters mostly belonged to single donors.

This TCR came from an adult woman who had mild COVID-19 (a few samples of this study predate the infection). Cell type and time point are not known. V usage is TRBV20-1 and J usage is TRBJ2-3, with 8 nucleotides matching TRBD2. What was sequenced was PBMCs or a T cell subset sorted from them (not recorded which). The CDR3 coding sequence is TGCAGTGCTAGAGATCAGTTGAGCGGGAGTAAATATACGCAGTATTTT. Translation: CSARDQLSGSKYTQYF.